This T cell receptor (beta chain) appears in the sequencing data of a study of identical twins. V was clipped by 0 bases and J by 1 base; unmatched bases: 3. Per the germline V gene, CDR1 is SGHKS and CDR2 is YYEKEE (reference sequence). The CDR3 consists of 15 residues. The donors were all healthy and Caucasian. This clonotype has a count of ten or more. Template switching added a universal primer site; cDNA carried unique molecular identifiers. Via MiXCR, TCRdb re-called the 5' RACE reads, giving one row per CDR3 protein. The sample carries hundreds of thousands of distinct CDR3 sequences, roughly 8.6% recorded once. These data were likewise used in another study, on yellow fever vaccine responses in identical twins.

The material sequenced was memory (CD45RO+) T cells sorted from blood. This clonotype was sampled from a woman under 30 in good health. The chain has TRBV5-5 and TRBJ1-2, with TRBD1 identical over 7 bases. The chain's CDR3 is CASSLGGGNNYGYTF. DNA of the CDR3: TGTGCCAGCAGCTTGGGAGGGGGCAATAACTATGGCTACACCTTC.